These 5 T cell receptor beta chains originate from one sample sequenced in a study of blood T cell repertoires in COVID-19. Using immunoSEQ multiplex PCR, the repertoire was profiled, and TCRdb retains in-frame clones only, with some absent. The data contain under 300,000 clones, roughly 89% of them singletons. Sequencing was done on a sample of peripheral blood. These receptors all come from a woman in her thirties or forties who had recovered from COVID-19.

This clone has a handful of counts. The rearrangement uses TRBV2 and TRBJ2-3; 8 bases line up with TRBD1. This CDR3 is 15 amino acids long. Looked up from germline, CDR1 is SNHLY and CDR2 is FYNNEI. With V trimmed by 5 bases and J by 0 bases, 4 bases remained unmatched. The DNA for the CDR3 is TGTGCCAGCAGTCCCAGGGGGCCTAGCACAGATACGCAGTATTTT. Translation gives CASSPRGPSTDTQYF.

The V call is TRBV5-1, the J call TRBJ2-3; the match to TRBD2 covers 7 bases. This CDR3 region has 18 residues. Germline trimming cut 0 bases from V and 2 bases from J; bases unmatched to any gene: 12. Looked up from germline, CDR1 is SGHRS and CDR2 is YFSETQ. CDR3 nucleotide sequence: TGCGCCAGCAGCTTGGCCCCGACTAGGGAGGGGTTCACAGATACGCAGTATTTT. Protein sequence: CASSLAPTREGFTDTQYF.

The chain carries TRBV7-8 and TRBJ2-7; possible D gene TRBD2, 6 bases. Germline-derived CDR1 and CDR2 are SGHVS and FQNEAQ. The CDR3 covers 15 residues. V gave up 3 bases and J gave up 0 bases, with 12 bases separating them. The CDR3 spells CASSLVEGSSYEQYV. The DNA for the CDR3 is TGTGCCAGCAGCTTGGTGGAGGGGAGCTCCTACGAGCAGTACGTC.

The chain recombines TRBV9 with TRBJ2-1, with 7 bases lining up with TRBD2. The CDR3 runs 13 residues. Germline values: CDR1 SGDLS, CDR2 YYNGEE. The ends lost 0 bases at V and 8 bases at J; junction bases unmatched: 2. The CDR3 nucleotides read TGTGCCAGCAGCGTAGATCGGGGGGATGAGCAGTTCTTC. This encodes CASSVDRGDEQFF.

The V gene is TRBV3-1 (or the pseudogene TRBV3-2), the J gene TRBJ2-4; D unclear. Germline V gives CDR1 LGHDT, CDR2 YNNKEL (reference sequence). The V end lost 2 bases, the J end lost 2 bases, and 7 bases lay between the germline ends. The CDR3 runs 14 residues. CDR3 DNA sequence: TGTGCCAGCAGCCAAAGGAGTTCCAAAAACATTCAGTACTTC. As protein: CASSQRSSKNIQYF.